A single TCR beta chain is shown here with its context. This specimen belongs to a study of shared clonotypes between healthy human individuals. TCRdb's table, derived via immunoSEQ multiplex PCR, lists solely in-frame clones and lacks some. This sample yields over a million clones, of which approximately 80% are seen a single time; approximately 0.56% belongs to the top ten. Trimming removed 1 base from V and 2 bases from J; junction bases left unmatched: 3. Germline CDR1 SGHAT, CDR2 FQNNGV. CDR3 size: 16 residues. Donors, healthy HIV-negative adults, lacked recent acute infections or vaccinations. Source material: memory CD4+ T cells from PBMCs. Subset specified: CD45RA-negative fraction. V usage is TRBV11-2 and J usage is TRBJ2-3; TRBD2 matches 10 bases. This sequence originates from a man between 18 and 35 years old in good health. Some clones in this sample may be carry-over from other donors' samples. For the CDR3, the DNA is TGTGCCAGCAGCTTAGGGACTAGCGGAAACACAGATACGCAGTATTTT. Its protein product is CASSLGTSGNTDTQYF.